Listed below are T cell receptor beta chains from one sample, sequenced in a study of T-cell memory formation after mild COVID-19. MiXCR, run by TCRdb on the 5' RACE reads, gives a single entry per CDR3 protein. The sample yields roughly 50,000 distinct CDR3 sequences, 9.5% seen once. Sequencing input: PBMCs or a T cell subset sorted from them (not recorded which). The receptor source for this set is a man aged 18 to 30 who had mild COVID-19 (a few samples of this study predate the infection). Cell type and time point are not known. The CDR3 runs from the conserved cysteine through the conserved F or W. D genes are given only for firm matches. Part of the rows lack a size; the others show once, few, many or a class for expanded clones.

size	J	V	D	CDR3	DNA
few	TRBJ2-3	TRBV24-1	.	CATGQSGRTTDTQYF	TGTGCCACCGGCCAGAGCGGGCGTACCACAGATACGCAGTATTTT
few	TRBJ2-3	TRBV4-3	TRBD2	CASSQAVAGGRSSTDTQYF	TGCGCCAGCAGCCAAGCCGTAGCGGGGGGACGCTCTAGCACAGATACGCAGTATTTT
few	TRBJ2-5	TRBV5-1	TRBD2	CASSSSSGGQETQYF	TGCGCCAGCAGCTCGAGTAGCGGGGGCCAAGAGACCCAGTACTTC
.	TRBJ2-3	TRBV7-6	.	CASSRVSTDTQYF	TGTGCCAGCAGCCGGGTTAGCACAGATACGCAGTATTTT
.	TRBJ1-4	TRBV15	TRBD1	CATSRMDRAQEKLFF	TGTGCCACCAGCCGGATGGACAGGGCGCAGGAAAAACTGTTTTTT
.	TRBJ2-6	TRBV4-2	.	CASSPLGGANVLTF	TGTGCCAGCAGCCCATTGGGTGGGGCCAACGTCCTGACTTTC
many	TRBJ2-5	TRBV5-1	.	CASSDLYQETQYF	TGCGCCAGCAGCGACCTTTACCAAGAGACCCAGTACTTC
few	TRBJ1-2	TRBV6-5	TRBD1	CAGTGVYGYTF	TGTGCCGGGACAGGGGTCTATGGCTACACCTTC
many	TRBJ2-2	TRBV5-1	.	CASSLDGNTGELFF	TGCGCCAGCAGCTTGGATGGGAACACCGGGGAGCTGTTTTTT
few	TRBJ1-1	TRBV6-1	.	CASSGGGNTEAFF	TGTGCCAGCAGTGGGGGAGGGAACACTGAAGCTTTCTTT
few	TRBJ2-1	TRBV12-3/TRBV12-4	TRBD1	CASRRTGGEQFF	TGTGCCAGCAGAAGGACAGGGGGTGAGCAGTTCTTC
few	TRBJ1-2	TRBV5-1	TRBD1	CASSLKTGGDYGYTF	TGCGCCAGCAGCTTGAAGACAGGGGGAGACTATGGCTACACCTTC
few	TRBJ2-1	TRBV10-3	TRBD1	CAITSTGGFGEQFF	TGTGCCATCACGTCCACAGGGGGATTTGGTGAGCAGTTCTTC
few	TRBJ1-1	TRBV20-1	.	CSARADSRNTEAFF	TGCAGTGCTAGAGCGGACAGTCGGAACACTGAAGCTTTCTTT
few	TRBJ2-7	TRBV6-5	TRBD1	CASRRDSAYEQYF	TGTGCCAGCAGGAGGGACAGCGCCTACGAGCAGTACTTC
few	TRBJ1-2	TRBV6-5	.	CASSYSDRIPYGYTF	TGTGCCAGCAGTTACTCAGACCGGATCCCCTATGGCTACACCTTC
.	TRBJ1-1	TRBV7-2	.	CASSFQAGRAPTEAFF	TGTGCCAGCAGCTTTCAAGCGGGCAGGGCACCCACTGAAGCTTTCTTT
few	TRBJ2-3	TRBV29-1	.	CSVEDRKGRFPDTQYF	TGCAGCGTTGAAGATCGAAAGGGAAGGTTTCCAGATACGCAGTATTTT
.	TRBJ1-5	TRBV6-5	TRBD1	CASRSRDSRGFSSNQPQHF	TGTGCCAGCAGGTCCCGGGACAGCCGTGGATTTTCCAGCAATCAGCCCCAGCATTTT
many	TRBJ2-5	TRBV12-3/TRBV12-4	.	CASSPRVGGETQYF	TGTGCCAGCAGTCCGAGGGTGGGAGGCGAGACCCAGTACTTC
.	TRBJ2-1	TRBV24-1	.	CATSVGSINEQFF	TGTGCCACCAGTGTGGGCAGCATCAATGAGCAGTTCTTC
.	TRBJ1-3	TRBV5-5	TRBD1	CASRPRGPSSGNTIYF	TGTGCCAGCAGGCCCAGGGGGCCGAGCTCTGGAAACACCATATATTTT
.	TRBJ2-3	TRBV12-5	TRBD1	CASGLVQGLGLATQYF	TGTGCTAGTGGTTTGGTACAGGGGTTAGGTCTTGCTACGCAGTATTTT
few	TRBJ1-2	TRBV28	TRBD1	CASSYDRGHRGYTF	TGTGCCAGCAGCTACGACAGGGGGCATAGGGGCTACACCTTC
few	TRBJ1-1	TRBV4-2	.	CASSQVQGKAFF	TGTGCCAGCAGCCAAGTGCAGGGAAAAGCTTTCTTT
.	TRBJ2-5	TRBV5-4	.	CASSLDSQETQYF	TGTGCCAGCAGCCTAGACAGCCAAGAGACCCAGTACTTC
.	TRBJ1-3	TRBV2	.	CASSDSQGVWNTIYF	TGTGCCAGCAGTGATTCCCAGGGAGTCTGGAACACCATATATTTT
.	TRBJ1-1	TRBV7-9	TRBD1	CASSWTGRTEAFF	TGTGCCAGCTCCTGGACAGGGCGAACTGAAGCTTTCTTT
few	TRBJ1-4	TRBV7-2	TRBD1	CASSVRTGSNEKLFF	TGTGCCAGCAGCGTGAGGACAGGGAGTAACGAAAAACTGTTTTTT
many	TRBJ2-2	TRBV28	.	CASSRTGSFYTGELFF	TGTGCCAGCAGCCGGACGGGCAGCTTTTACACCGGGGAGCTGTTTTTT
many	TRBJ2-7	TRBV4-1	.	CASSQGQGPTYEQYF	TGCGCCAGCAGCCAAGGCCAGGGTCCTACCTACGAGCAGTACTTC
few	TRBJ2-5	TRBV29-1	.	CSVGVQETQYF	TGCAGCGTTGGCGTCCAAGAGACCCAGTACTTC
.	TRBJ2-5	TRBV30	.	CAWSGSRRETQYF	TGTGCCTGGAGTGGGAGTAGGAGGGAGACCCAGTACTTC
few	TRBJ1-3	TRBV6-5	.	CASSYSRGNTIYF	TGTGCCAGCAGTTACTCCAGGGGAAACACCATATATTTT
.	TRBJ2-2	TRBV12-3/TRBV12-4	.	CASRLDGAGELFF	TGTGCCAGCAGATTAGACGGGGCCGGGGAGCTGTTTTTT
many	TRBJ2-5	TRBV5-1	.	CASSLVTGGAETQYF	TGCGCCAGCAGCTTGGTTACAGGGGGGGCAGAGACCCAGTACTTC